This T cell receptor (beta chain) is from a study of T cell responses to AZD1222 COVID-19 vaccine. TCRdb keeps only in-frame clones here, not all; method: immunoSEQ multiplex PCR. Found here are 140,000 to 150,000 clones, around 91% of them singletons; the top ten hold around 1.6%. A few counts support this clone. Germline CDR1 and CDR2: SGHRS and YFSETQ. CDR3 length equals 14 residues. The trim removed 1 base at V and 6 bases at J, leaving 4 bases unmatched. The source of this sequence is an adult in good health. Here the sequenced sample was peripheral blood, taken on day 0 of AZD1222 vaccination. This rearrangement joins TRBV5-1 to TRBJ1-2; 9 nucleotides match TRBD1. This chain's CDR3 is CASSLRGQGHGYTF. The CDR3 DNA is TGCGCCAGCAGCTTGAGGGGACAGGGCCATGGCTACACCTTC.